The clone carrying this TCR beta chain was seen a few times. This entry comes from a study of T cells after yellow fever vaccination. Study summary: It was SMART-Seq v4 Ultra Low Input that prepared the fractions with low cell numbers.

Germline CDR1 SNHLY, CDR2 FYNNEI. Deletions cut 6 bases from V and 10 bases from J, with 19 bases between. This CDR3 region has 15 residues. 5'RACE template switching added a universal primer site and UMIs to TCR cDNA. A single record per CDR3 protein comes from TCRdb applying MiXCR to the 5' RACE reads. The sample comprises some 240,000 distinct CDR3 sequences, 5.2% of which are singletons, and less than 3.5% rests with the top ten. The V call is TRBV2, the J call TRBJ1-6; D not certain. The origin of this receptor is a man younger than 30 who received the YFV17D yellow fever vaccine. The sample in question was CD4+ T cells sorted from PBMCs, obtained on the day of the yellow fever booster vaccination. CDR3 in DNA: TGTGCCAGCAGGGCTAATTTTCGGGATCGGTCACCCCTCCACTTT. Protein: CASRANFRDRSPLHF.